A single sample gave rise to the 9 T cell receptor beta chains below, sequenced in a study of T cells after yellow fever vaccination. TCRdb ran MiXCR on the 5' RACE reads and lists one entry per CDR3 protein. Of about 350,000 distinct CDR3 sequences in the sample, 7% to 9% were seen once. The input for sequencing was PBMCs, taken around 45 days after the first yellow fever vaccination. These receptors came from a man younger than 35 who received the YFV17D yellow fever vaccine.

This clonotype was found many times. The rearrangement uses TRBV6-5 and TRBJ2-7, with 7 bases that match TRBD2. From germline, CDR1 is MNHEY and CDR2 SVGAGI. The J segment lost 3 bases and the V segment lost 2 bases, leaving 10 bases of the junction unmatched. This CDR3 region has 16 residues. The CDR3 sequence is CASSYDSRREVYEQYF. The CDR3 DNA reads as TGTGCCAGCAGTTACGATAGTCGCCGGGAGGTCTACGAGCAGTACTTC.

This clonotype was observed a few times. V is TRBV18 and J is TRBJ2-2; D not certain. The CDR3 runs to 15 residues. V dropped 0 bases and J dropped 5 bases, with 10 bases sitting between them. From germline, CDR1 is KGHSH and CDR2 LQKENI. CDR3 region: CASSPPGWWTGELFF. The CDR3 DNA sequence: TGTGCCAGCTCACCACCAGGCTGGTGGACCGGGGAGCTGTTTTTT.

V and J are TRBV12-3 or TRBV12-4 and TRBJ1-1; no definite D call. With 3 bases removed from V and 7 bases from J, the gap between germline ends came to 9 bases. CDR3 length equals 12 residues. The CDR3 DNA reads as TGTGCCAGCAGTTTCCGGGGAGGTGAAGCTTTCTTT. This sequence encodes CASSFRGGEAFF.

The rearrangement links TRBV7-2 to TRBJ1-1; D gene uncertain. This CDR3 spans 10 amino acids. From germline, CDR1 is SGHTA and CDR2 FQGNSA. V gave up 5 bases and J gave up 11 bases, with 9 bases separating them. For the CDR3, the DNA is TGTGCCAGCAGCCTCCGATGGGCTTTCTTT. Its translation is CASSLRWAFF.

This chain uses TRBV7-6 with TRBJ2-5, with 7 bases lining up with TRBD2. The CDR3 loop spans 14 amino acids. V shed 3 bases, J shed 4 bases, and the junction held 5 bases outside the gene matches. Germline V gene sequence: CDR1 SGHVS, CDR2 FNYEAQ. CDR3 sequence (DNA): TGTGCCAGCAGCTTTCGGCCGGGGGGAGAGACCCAGTACTTC. This gives the protein CASSFRPGGETQYF.

V is TRBV7-9 and J is TRBJ2-5; maybe TRBD2 (5 bases). CDR1 and CDR2 (germline): SEHNR, FQNEAQ (reference sequence). The V end lost 7 bases, the J end lost 1 base, and 13 bases lay between the germline ends. The CDR3 has 14 residues. This CDR3 is CASTLLGSQETQYF. The CDR3 nucleotides are TGTGCCAGCACCCTACTTGGGAGCCAAGAGACCCAGTACTTC.

This clonotype was seen a few times. The V call is TRBV30, the J call TRBJ2-3, with 9 bases aligning to TRBD2. The junction had 6 bases not matched to a gene; V was cut back by 5 bases and J by 3 bases. Germline V lookup: CDR1 GTSNPN, CDR2 SVGIG (reference sequence). The CDR3 sequence is 14 residues long. The CDR3, as DNA: TGTGCCTGGGGATTTAGCGGGGGAACAGATACGCAGTATTTT. Translating it yields CAWGFSGGTDTQYF.

This clonotype was counted between two and nine times. The J gene is TRBJ2-3, the V gene TRBV18; perhaps TRBD2 as D (7 bases). Germline-derived CDR1 and CDR2 are KGHSH and LQKENI. CDR3 size: 16 residues. Trimming took 2 bases from V and 0 from J, leaving 12 bases between them. Here the CDR3 DNA reads TGTGCCAGCTCACCAACGGGGGGCCGAAGCACAGATACGCAGTATTTT. Its translation: CASSPTGGRSTDTQYF.

This clonotype was seen a few times. The chain recombines TRBV6-2 or TRBV6-3 with TRBJ2-2, with D tentatively TRBD2 (6 bases). V shed 7 bases and J shed 3 bases, with 21 bases lying between them. The germline gives CDR1 MNHEY, CDR2 SVGEGT. This CDR3 is built from 17 residues. CDR3 sequence (DNA): TGTGCCAGCATCCAACCATCCCGAGGGAGGTACACCGGGGAGCTGTTTTTT. This gives the protein CASIQPSRGRYTGELFF.